This TCR beta chain derives from a study of T cell changes during pregnancy in multiple sclerosis. Clones were read by immunoSEQ multiplex PCR, and TCRdb kept only the in-frame ones, dropping some. The table shows tens of thousands of clones, with around 92% occurring only once. Germline V gene sequence: CDR1 MNHEY, CDR2 SMNVEV (reference sequence). Unmatched junction bases numbered 4, after V lost 1 base and J lost 5 bases. The CDR3 totals 16 residues. The TCR was taken from a female donor in good health, enrolled as a control in a pregnancy study. The chain carries TRBV27 and TRBJ2-5; 13 nucleotides match TRBD2. The source material was peripheral blood, sampled in the third trimester of pregnancy. As DNA, the CDR3 is TGTGCCAGCAGTTTATGGACTAGCGGGGGTCCGGAGACCCAGTACTTC. Residues: CASSLWTSGGPETQYF.